The present TCR beta chain was sequenced within a study of blood T cell repertoires in COVID-19. Germline-derived CDR1 and CDR2 are LNHDA and SQIVND (reference sequence). CDR3 size: 15 residues. V was clipped by 3 bases and J by 8 bases; unmatched bases: 9. Only one count was recorded for this clone. In the original processing: Estimated nucleated cell counts came from reference gene primer amplification. Data came from immunoSEQ multiplex PCR; TCRdb stores just in-frame clones and leaves some out. V and J calls and clone size are given by that table; D and trimming were obtained from the DNA. The sample lists more than 35,000 clones; 80% to 90% were seen once.

The chain has TRBV19 and TRBJ2-1; 8 positions agree with TRBD2. Sequenced: peripheral blood. This sequence was found in a human donor in a cohort sampled during active COVID-19. CDR3 in DNA: TGTGCCAGTAGTATGGCAGCGGGAGATAAGGATGAGCAGTTCTTC. Protein: CASSMAAGDKDEQFF.